These 26 T cell receptor beta chains share one sample of origin, sequenced in a study of cytomegalovirus exposure and HLA in healthy donors. Use of 60 Vbeta and 13 Jbeta primers characterized the PCR. Assay used: immunoSEQ multiplex PCR; TCRdb lists only in-frame clones, some missing. The data show fewer than 200,000 clones, with 80% seen just once and 1.9% held by the top ten. Source material: PBMCs. The origin of the receptors is a human donor in good health.

This clone was observed once. The rearrangement links TRBV2 to TRBJ2-7; 7 bases are shared with TRBD2. V shed 11 bases and J 2 bases; nucleotides not matched to a gene: 9. This CDR3 comprises 13 residues. Germline-derived CDR1 and CDR2 are SNHLY and FYNNEI. CDR3 bases: TGTGCCCAAGCCCCGGGGGGTACCTACGAGCAGTACTTC. Its protein product is CAQAPGGTYEQYF. The whole variable domain, filled in from reference TRBV2 and TRBJ2-7, reads EPEVTQTPSHQVTQMGQEVILRCVPISNHLYFYWYRQILGQKVEFLVSFYNNEISEKSEIFDDQFSVERPDGSNFTLKIRSTKLEDSAMYFCAQAPGGTYEQYFGPGTRLTVT.

This chain links TRBV7-9 with TRBJ1-3; TRBD1 matches 10 bases. V lost 5 bases and J lost 8; bases outside the gene matches: 9. Germline CDR1 and CDR2: SEHNR and FQNEAQ (reference sequence). CDR3 length: 15 residues. CDR3 region: CASSLGQGRSDTIYF. The CDR3 bases are TGTGCCAGCAGCCTGGGACAGGGGAGGTCTGACACCATATATTTT.

The rearrangement joins TRBV14 to TRBJ2-2, with TRBD2 matching over 12 bases. With V trimmed by 4 bases and J by 9 bases, 3 bases remained unmatched. The V gene's germline CDR1 is SGHDN and CDR2 FVKESK. CDR3 length equals 14 residues. Written as DNA, the CDR3 is TGTGCCAGCAGCCGACTAGCGGGGGCCAGGGAGCTGTTTTTT. Translation: CASSRLAGARELFF.

The sample holds a few counts of this clone. The V and J genes are TRBV4-3 and TRBJ2-2, with D unresolved. The CDR3 runs 13 residues. Trimming shortened V by 4 bases and J by 4 bases, and 7 bases separated the two germline ends. Germline V gene lookup returns CDR1 LGHNA and CDR2 YSLEER. CDR3: CASSPISTGELFF. The CDR3 coding sequence is TGCGCCAGCAGCCCAATTAGCACCGGGGAGCTGTTTTTT.

The V call is TRBV2, the J call TRBJ1-5; tentatively, D is TRBD1 (6 bases). Per the germline V gene, CDR1 is SNHLY and CDR2 is FYNNEI. This CDR3 is 16 amino acids long. V was shortened by 7 bases and J by 0 bases, with 16 bases between the two germline ends. As DNA, the CDR3 is TGTGCCAGCAAAAGGGGGTCAGACTATAGCAATCAGCCCCAGCATTTT. Protein sequence: CASKRGSDYSNQPQHF.

This rearrangement joins TRBV7-2 to TRBJ2-5; perhaps TRBD2 as D (5 bases). V was shortened by 4 bases and J by 1 base, with 13 bases between the two germline ends. CDR1 SGHTA and CDR2 FQGNSA come from the germline V gene. The CDR3 extends over 15 amino acids. DNA for the CDR3: TGTGCCAGCAGCTCACCAAGGACTGTCCAAGAGACCCAGTACTTC. Its translation is CASSSPRTVQETQYF. Complete variable domain (other parts from reference TRBV7-2 and TRBJ2-5): GAGVSQSPSNKVTEKGKDVELRCDPISGHTALYWYRQSLGQGLEFLIYFQGNSAPDKSGLPSDRFSAERTGGSVSTLTIQRTQQEDSAVYLCASSSPRTVQETQYFGPGTRLLVL.

This chain joins TRBV2 and TRBJ2-5; 16 bases agree with TRBD2. J lost 2 bases, V lost 6 bases, and 12 bases had no gene match. The CDR3 totals 19 residues. CDR1 is SNHLY, CDR2 FYNNEI, per germline. CDR3 bases: TGTGCCAGCAGGATCACGGGACTAGCGGGGGGGCCGGGGCAAGAGACCCAGTACTTC. It codes for CASRITGLAGGPGQETQYF.

This chain uses TRBV4-1 with TRBJ1-5; 8 nucleotides align to TRBD1. Germline V gene data show CDR1 as MGHRA and CDR2 as YSYEKL. The CDR3 totals 15 residues. Unmatched junction bases numbered 3, after V lost 1 base and J lost 4 bases. CDR3 sequence (DNA): TGCGCCAGCAGCCAAGTCGGGACAGGAAATCAGCCCCAGCATTTT. It yields the protein CASSQVGTGNQPQHF.

This rearrangement joins TRBV27 to TRBJ2-2; TRBD1 matches 7 bases. CDR3 length: 17 residues. V lost 7 bases and J lost 2; bases outside the gene matches: 13. Germline CDR1 is MNHEY and CDR2 is SMNVEV (reference sequence). CDR3 protein: CASTQSGQVPNTGELFF. CDR3 coding DNA: TGTGCCAGCACCCAATCCGGACAGGTTCCTAACACCGGGGAGCTGTTTTTT.

This clone was recorded only once. The chain combines TRBV7-2 with TRBJ2-1, with 9 bases identical to TRBD2. The CDR3 is made up of 15 amino acids. The V gene's germline CDR1 is SGHTA and CDR2 FQGNSA. With 2 bases clipped from V and 8 bases from J, the junction kept 7 bases outside the gene matches. The CDR3 bases are TGTGCCAGCAGCTTACTAGCGGGGATCCCGGATGAGCAGTTCTTC. It specifies CASSLLAGIPDEQFF.

The chain combines TRBV4-2 with TRBJ2-5; D is possibly TRBD2 (6 bases). V gave up 0 bases and J gave up 7 bases, with 9 bases separating them. CDR1 is LGHNA and CDR2 is YNFKEQ in the germline V gene. This CDR3 is built from 13 residues. The CDR3 DNA is TGTGCCAGCAGCCAAGAGCGGGAATTGACCCAGTACTTC. As protein: CASSQERELTQYF.

The V gene is TRBV11-2, the J gene TRBJ1-1; TRBD1 is a possible D gene (6 bases). Trimming left V 3 bases short and J 5 bases short, with 7 bases between. This CDR3 is built from 12 residues. CDR1 SGHAT and CDR2 FQNNGV come from the germline V gene. The CDR3 reads CASSLDRTEAFF. The DNA for the CDR3 is TGTGCCAGCAGCTTGGACAGAACTGAAGCTTTCTTT.

In this sample, this clone turned up once. V is TRBV9 and J is TRBJ2-2; 9 bases agree with TRBD1. The V gene end was trimmed by 3 bases and the J gene end by 6 bases; junction bases not matched to a gene: 6. Germline CDR1 SGDLS, CDR2 YYNGEE. The CDR3 extends over 15 amino acids. The CDR3 region is CASSAPGQGPGELFF. The CDR3, as DNA: TGTGCCAGCAGCGCCCCGGGACAGGGCCCCGGGGAGCTGTTTTTT.

The chain uses TRBV9 and TRBJ2-7; 9 bases are shared with TRBD1. This CDR3 region has 16 residues. CDR1 is SGDLS and CDR2 is YYNGEE in the germline V gene. V lost 0 bases, J lost 2 bases, and 6 bases stayed unmatched. CDR3 nucleotides: TGTGCCAGCAGCGTAGCTCCGACAGGGGGACCCTACGAGCAGTACTTC. Amino acid sequence: CASSVAPTGGPYEQYF.

The chain combines TRBV7-6 with TRBJ2-1, with 9 bases that match TRBD1. The V gene end was trimmed by 4 bases and the J gene end by 8 bases; junction bases not matched to a gene: 12. The germline V gene encodes CDR1 SGHVS and CDR2 FNYEAQ. The length of the CDR3 is 16 residues. The CDR3 region has the DNA TGTGCCAGCAGCTCAGGACAGGGGTTCTTAGCCGATGAGCAGTTCTTC. It encodes CASSSGQGFLADEQFF.

The chain uses TRBV12-5 and TRBJ1-5; no clear D gene. In germline, CDR1 is LGHNT, CDR2 FRNRAP. V was trimmed by 5 bases and J by 6 bases, leaving 20 bases between them. The CDR3 is 16 residues long. CDR3 sequence reads: CASGQQGRGISQPQHF. In DNA form, the CDR3 reads TGTGCTAGTGGTCAACAAGGACGGGGAATAAGTCAGCCCCAGCATTTT. The full variable domain, with the rest looked up from reference TRBV12-5 and TRBJ1-5, is DARVTQTPRHKVTEMGQEVTMRCQPILGHNTVFWYRQTMMQGLELLAYFRNRAPLDDSGMPKDRFSAEMPDATLATLKIQPSEPRDSAVYFCASGQQGRGISQPQHFGDGTRLSIL.

The CDR3 DNA reads TGCGCCAGCAGCCCGGGACAAACCTACGAGCAGTACTTC. It codes for CASSPGQTYEQYF. V usage is TRBV4-3 and J usage is TRBJ2-7, with D maybe TRBD1 (6 bases). The CDR3 is 13 amino acids. V was clipped by 4 bases and J by 2 bases, with 9 bases between them. Per the germline V gene, CDR1 is LGHNA and CDR2 is YSLEER.

The J gene is TRBJ2-3, the V gene TRBV7-2; 13 nucleotides align to TRBD2. This CDR3 has 19 amino acids. V shed 4 bases and J 2 bases; nucleotides not matched to a gene: 12. CDR1 and CDR2 (germline): SGHTA, FQGNSA. The CDR3 is CASSSALGLAGAHTDTQYF. CDR3 DNA sequence: TGTGCCAGCAGCTCAGCCCTAGGACTAGCGGGGGCCCACACAGATACGCAGTATTTT.

V is TRBV7-9 and J is TRBJ1-6; TRBD1 matches 7 bases. Germline CDR1 and CDR2: SEHNR and FQNEAQ (reference sequence). This CDR3 comprises 13 residues. V lost 5 bases and J lost 7; bases outside the gene matches: 2. The CDR3 here is CASSIRGNSPLHF. The CDR3 coding sequence is TGTGCCAGCAGCATCAGGGGGAATTCACCCCTCCACTTT.

This clone was found a few times. The gene calls are TRBV4-1 and TRBJ2-3; D ambiguous. The CDR3 has 16 amino acids. CDR1 MGHRA and CDR2 YSYEKL come from the germline V gene. V was cut by 4 bases and J by 2 bases, with 16 bases left in between. CDR3: CASSPLSYVSTDTQYF. CDR3 coding DNA: TGCGCCAGCAGCCCATTATCCTATGTTTCCACAGATACGCAGTATTTT.

The CDR3 nucleotides read TGTGCCAGCAGCTTGGATGGTAGCGGGGGGCTGAGCTCCTACGAGCAGTACTTC. Translated, it gives CASSLDGSGGLSSYEQYF. V and J are TRBV5-4 and TRBJ2-7; 10 bases line up with TRBD2. The J segment lost 0 bases and the V segment lost 0 bases, leaving 9 bases of the junction unmatched. The CDR3 consists of 18 residues. Looked up from germline, CDR1 is SGHNT and CDR2 is YYREEE (reference sequence).

This clone was seen a handful of times. The chain combines TRBV7-9 with TRBJ1-2, with D uncertain. The germline V gene encodes CDR1 SEHNR and CDR2 FQNEAQ (reference sequence). The V gene lost 4 bases and the J gene lost 9 bases, with 12 bases spanning the gap. The CDR3 length is 12 residues. The CDR3 here is CASSSLSNRYTF. For the CDR3, the DNA is TGTGCCAGCAGCTCCCTTAGTAATCGCTACACCTTC.

The chain joins TRBV11-3 to TRBJ2-1; 10 nucleotides match TRBD1. The germline V gene has CDR1 SGHNT and CDR2 YENEEA. The CDR3 is made up of 15 amino acids. Unmatched junction bases numbered 3, after V lost 5 bases and J lost 2 bases. The CDR3 DNA reads TGTGCCAGCAGCATCGGACAGGGGGCCTACAATGAGCAGTTCTTC. Translating gives CASSIGQGAYNEQFF.

This clone was seen a handful of times. The V gene is TRBV4-3, the J gene TRBJ1-3, with no clear D. With 0 bases removed from V and 2 bases from J, the gap between germline ends came to 5 bases. Germline V gene sequence: CDR1 LGHNA, CDR2 YSLEER. CDR3 length: 14 amino acids. DNA of the CDR3: TGCGCCAGCAGCCAAGATCTTACTGGAAACACCATATATTTT. Translating it yields CASSQDLTGNTIYF.

The J gene is TRBJ1-2, the V gene TRBV7-2; the match to TRBD1 covers 7 bases. The CDR3 covers 14 residues. J gave up 2 bases and V 1 base, and 1 base lay outside the gene matches. CDR1 is SGHTA, CDR2 FQGNSA, per germline. Here the CDR3 reads CASSLDRGNYGYTF. The CDR3 DNA follows: TGTGCCAGCAGCTTAGACAGGGGAAACTATGGCTACACCTTC.

V gene TRBV5-1 combines with J gene TRBJ2-1, with D tentatively TRBD2 (5 bases). Trimming pared 0 bases from V and 6 bases from J, leaving 10 bases between. This CDR3 has 14 amino acids. The germline CDR1 and CDR2 sequences are SGHRS and YFSETQ. CDR3 in amino acids: CASSLVGSANEQFF. Written as DNA, the CDR3 is TGCGCCAGCAGCTTGGTAGGGAGTGCCAATGAGCAGTTCTTC. The full variable domain, in which reference TRBV5-1 and TRBJ2-1 provide the parts outside the CDR3, is KAGVTQTPRYLIKTRGQQVTLSCSPISGHRSVSWYQQTPGQGLQFLFEYFSETQRNKGNFPGRFSGRQFSNSRSEMNVSTLELGDSALYLCASSLVGSANEQFFGPGTRLTVL.